This T cell receptor (beta chain) was retrieved from a study of siplizumab effects on memory and regulatory T cells (dated by TCRdb to the late 2010s). Background for the entire study: The effect of the anti-CD2 antibody siplizumab on alloreactive T-cell subsets was examined in allogeneic mixed lymphocyte reactions constructed from human PBMCs.

Libraries were constructed by the immunoSEQ multiplex PCR assay. Each sample had around 92,000 TCR templates assayed by the deep sequencing platform. Genomic DNA extracted from sorted T cells was used for TCRbeta CDR3 sequencing. From the authors' description of their analysis: Clonal analysis of TCRbeta CDR3 data was done in the R programming language. Comparing unstimulated samples against CFSE-low samples taken after the reaction was how alloreactive CD4+ and CD8+ clones were defined. Regulatory or non-regulatory origin was assigned to alloreactive CD4+ clones by matching of sequences to sorted unstimulated Treg and non-Treg repertoires. In TCRdb, the immuneACCESS table is reduced to in-frame sequences with V and J assigned. These tables do not hold every clone; where another copy was compared, an unresolved V gene accounts for under half, and the others remain unexplained. The V and J calls and clone size are taken from that table; D and trimming were inferred from the DNA. This sample lists 110,000 or so clones; just over 90% were detected once. Of the sample, over 0.15% falls within the top ten clones.

Sorted unstimulated T cells and proliferating T cells recovered from mixed lymphocyte reactions were subjected to TCRbeta CDR3 sequencing. Fresh whole blood from fewer than twelve HLA-typed healthy donors was used to isolate PBMCs. To map where alloreactive clones came from, CD4+ non-regulatory T cells in the unstimulated state were FACS-sorted. According to the germline V gene, CDR1 reads MGHRA and CDR2 reads YSYEKL. The CDR3 numbers 16 residues from cysteine through phenylalanine. Only CDR3 DNA is held: 48 bases, read in frame from base 1. V lost 2 bases and J lost 1 base; the stretch between them is 13 bases long. Concerning this clone: It lacks a known antigen. Base qualities are not provided; no much larger clone lies one nucleotide away.

General findings and caveats noted by the study authors: Among mappable alloreactive CD4+ clones, an average Treg-derived fraction of roughly 71% was observed with siplizumab, compared with approximately 25% in control reactions. Unstimulated naive T cells appeared more diverse than memory T cells, and naive cells seemed to contribute substantially to the alloresponse. The cumulative frequency of alloreactive sequences that could be traced back to unstimulated CD4+ memory T cells was significantly reduced by siplizumab. Roughly 75-97% of proliferating CD4+ or CD8+ clones could not be assigned a naive or memory phenotype. No functional confirmation was obtained for the suppressive function of proliferating Tregs from siplizumab cultures. Because sequences at frequencies below about 10^-5 were poorly captured, only a minor fraction of alloreactive clones could be mapped back to unstimulated subsets.

Specimen: non-Treg CD4+ T cells sorted from blood. This specimen's cell subset or site label, interpreted: FACS-sorted unstimulated CD4+ non-regulatory T cells. The receptor chain draws on TRBV4-1 and TRBJ2-3; matching of 5 bases hints at TRBD2 as the D gene. The receptor comes from a human donor in good health. The DNA is as follows: TGCGCCAGCAGCCAAAAGGCCGGGGTTGGCACAGATACGCAGTATTTT. This is translated as CASSQKAGVGTDTQYF.